This paragraph reports one TCR beta chain. As yet, its antigen is unknown. TCR beta VDJ and CDR3 were profiled, and genomic DNA was the template. MiXCR, applied by TCRdb to the reads, yields one record per CDR3 protein. The sample lists 200,000 to 250,000 distinct CDR3 sequences, about a third occurring once. The data belong to a study of CD8+CD57+ T cells in acquired aplastic anemia. Whole-study findings and limits: Shared by patients and controls, almost 30 CD8+ CDR3s were abundant in patients.

This CDR3 region has 14 residues. V lost 6 bases and J 7 bases, leaving 17 bases between the germline ends. This receptor was obtained from a human donor in good health, serving as a control. The chain links TRBV12-3 or TRBV12-4 to TRBJ2-3; possible D gene TRBD1, 5 bases. Specimen: sorted CD4+, CD8+, or CD8+CD57+ T cells (not recorded which) from PBMCs. The CDR3 nucleotides are TGTGCCAGCAGCCAGGGAACCCCCCTAAATACGCAGTATTTT. Encoded protein: CASSQGTPLNTQYF.